Presented here are 27 T cell receptor beta chains from one specimen sequenced in a study of blood T cell repertoires in COVID-19. Here immunoSEQ multiplex PCR was the method, and the copy in TCRdb shows in-frame clones only, minus some. The table lists about 150,000 clones, around four fifths of them singletons, with around 8% in the top ten. The specimen was peripheral blood. All receptors derive from a woman older than 75 with COVID-19, enrolled during active disease.

The DNA for the CDR3 is TGTGCCAGCAGCTCTACGACAGGGGAGAGCTACAATGAGCAGTTCTTC. Its protein product is CASSSTTGESYNEQFF. The chain combines TRBV11-2 with TRBJ2-1; 8 positions agree with TRBD1. This CDR3 is built from 16 residues. Germline V gene sequence: CDR1 SGHAT, CDR2 FQNNGV. The V segment lost 4 bases and the J segment 3 bases; nucleotides outside the gene matches: 8.

The chain joins TRBV11-3 to TRBJ2-7; D is undetermined. Per germline, CDR1 SGHNT and CDR2 YENEEA. V was clipped by 0 bases and J by 3 bases, with 6 bases between them. This CDR3 region has 13 residues. CDR3 bases: TGTGCCAGCAGCTTAGATTACAACTACGAGCAGTACTTC. Amino acid sequence: CASSLDYNYEQYF.

The chain links TRBV3-1 (or the pseudogene TRBV3-2) to TRBJ1-1; 10 bases map to TRBD1. This CDR3 spans 14 amino acids. The ends lost 5 bases at V and 2 bases at J; junction bases unmatched: 2. Germline-derived CDR1 and CDR2 are LGHDT and YNNKEL (reference sequence). DNA for the CDR3: TGTGCCAGCAGCGGGACAGGGGCCAACACTGAAGCTTTCTTT. It encodes CASSGTGANTEAFF.

J is TRBJ2-7 and V is TRBV5-6, with 8 bases identical to TRBD2. V lost 4 bases to trimming and J lost 3 bases; unmatched junction nucleotides: 6. Per the germline V gene, CDR1 is SGHDT and CDR2 is YYEEEE. CDR3 length equals 14 residues. The chain's CDR3 is CASSGSGINYEQYF. The CDR3 DNA is TGTGCCAGCAGCGGTAGCGGGATAAACTACGAGCAGTACTTC.

CDR3 bases: TGCGCCAGCAACCAGGGGCCCGCCAATTATGGCTACACCTTC. It encodes CASNQGPANYGYTF. The chain links TRBV4-1 to TRBJ1-2, with D tentatively TRBD1 (6 bases). The germline CDR1 and CDR2 sequences are MGHRA and YSYEKL. This CDR3 is 14 amino acids long. V was shortened by 7 bases and J by 5 bases, with 17 bases between the two germline ends.

This chain connects TRBV19 to TRBJ1-5, with D hard to call. CDR1 and CDR2 (germline): LNHDA, SQIVND (reference sequence). V was shortened by 2 bases and J by 7 bases, with 15 bases between the two germline ends. The CDR3 sequence is 15 residues long. The chain's CDR3 is CASSIFGSSGQPQHF. CDR3 nucleotide sequence: TGTGCCAGTAGTATATTCGGGTCATCGGGGCAGCCCCAGCATTTT.

This clone has only one observation. The V gene is TRBV3-1 (or the pseudogene TRBV3-2), the J gene TRBJ2-4, with 10 bases fitting TRBD2. J was trimmed by 9 bases and V by 1 base; bases with no gene match: 12. Germline CDR1 LGHDT, CDR2 YNNKEL (reference sequence). The CDR3 has 17 residues. The CDR3 here is CASSQGGASGRRSIQYF. The CDR3 nucleotides read TGTGCCAGCAGCCAAGGAGGAGCTAGCGGGAGACGAAGCATTCAGTACTTC.

The chain has TRBV2 and TRBJ2-5; possibly TRBD1 for D (5 bases). The CDR3 is made up of 15 amino acids. Germline V lookup: CDR1 SNHLY, CDR2 FYNNEI. The V gene lost 0 bases and the J gene lost 1 base, with 9 bases spanning the gap. The CDR3 DNA is TGTGCCAGCAGTGAAGCAGGGGTACCCCAAGAGACCCAGTACTTC. Its translation: CASSEAGVPQETQYF.

The chain combines TRBV6-5 with TRBJ2-4; the D gene is possibly TRBD1 (8 bases). V lost 2 bases and J lost 7, with 15 bases in between. CDR3 length: 15 amino acids. Germline V lookup: CDR1 MNHEY, CDR2 SVGAGI. The chain's CDR3 is CASSYAGQGGNIQYF. CDR3 DNA: TGTGCCAGCAGTTACGCCGGACAGGGAGGGAACATTCAGTACTTC.

This chain joins TRBV18 and TRBJ1-4; no clear D. The V end was cut by 3 bases, the J end by 2 bases, with 19 bases between. Germline V gene lookup returns CDR1 KGHSH and CDR2 LQKENI. CDR3 length: 18 amino acids. The CDR3 nucleotides are TGTGCCAGCTCACCCCAACGATCCAGCCCGGGGACTAATGAAAAACTGTTTTTT. This encodes CASSPQRSSPGTNEKLFF.

V and J are TRBV14 and TRBJ1-6; 9 positions agree with TRBD1. The CDR3 runs 15 residues. V gave up 5 bases and J gave up 6 bases; unmatched junction bases: 5. Germline V gene lookup returns CDR1 SGHDN and CDR2 FVKESK. CDR3 amino acids: CASSEQGALNSPLHF. CDR3 coding DNA: TGTGCCAGCAGCGAACAGGGGGCGCTTAATTCACCCCTCCACTTT. The full variable domain, rest sourced from reference TRBV14 and TRBJ1-6, is EAGVTQFPSHSVIEKGQTVTLRCDPISGHDNLYWYRRVMGKEIKFLLHFVKESKQDESGMPNNRFLAERTGGTYSTLKVQPAELEDSGVYFCASSEQGALNSPLHFGNGTRLTVT.

The rearrangement uses TRBV10-3 and TRBJ1-1; TRBD1 is a possible D gene (6 bases). CDR1 and CDR2 (germline): ENHRY, SYGVKD. Deletions cut 10 bases from V and 0 bases from J, with 15 bases between. The CDR3 loop spans 14 amino acids. The DNA of the CDR3 is TGTGCCACCGACCCGACAGGTATGAACACTGAAGCTTTCTTT. Translation: CATDPTGMNTEAFF.

The chain uses TRBV4-2 and TRBJ1-5; D ambiguous. Trimming pared 0 bases from V and 3 bases from J, leaving 9 bases between. Germline CDR1 reads LGHNA; CDR2 reads YNFKEQ. This CDR3 is built from 15 residues. The CDR3 sequence is CASSQEGGLNQPQHF. For the CDR3, the DNA is TGTGCCAGCAGCCAAGAGGGCGGGCTCAATCAGCCCCAGCATTTT.

J is TRBJ1-2 and V is TRBV6-6, with D unclear. The germline CDR1 and CDR2 sequences are MNHNY and SVGAGI (reference sequence). Trimming removed 6 bases from V and 7 bases from J, with 12 bases in between. The CDR3 covers 12 residues. The CDR3 reads CASRKEGGGYTF. DNA for the CDR3: TGTGCCAGCAGAAAAGAGGGAGGTGGCTACACCTTC.

J is TRBJ1-1 and V is TRBV19; D unresolved. Per the germline V gene, CDR1 is LNHDA and CDR2 is SQIVND (reference sequence). V was clipped by 0 bases and J by 0 bases, with 5 bases between them. The CDR3 runs 14 residues. The CDR3 is CASSIDRMNTEAFF. CDR3 in DNA: TGTGCCAGTAGTATAGACAGGATGAACACTGAAGCTTTCTTT. Full variable domain (rest looked up from reference TRBV19 and TRBJ1-1): DGGITQSPKYLFRKEGQNVTLSCEQNLNHDAMYWYRQDPGQGLRLIYYSQIVNDFQKGDIAEGYSVSREKKESFPLTVTSAQKNPTAFYLCASSIDRMNTEAFFGQGTRLTVV.

This clone was detected once. The gene calls are TRBV2 and TRBJ2-5, with TRBD2 as a possible D gene (7 bases). The CDR3 is made up of 15 amino acids. Germline CDR1 is SNHLY and CDR2 is FYNNEI. V gave up 4 bases and J gave up 5 bases, with 17 bases separating them. The CDR3 region is CASSAQGGAGETQYF. CDR3 nucleotide sequence: TGTGCCAGCAGTGCCCAAGGGGGGGCCGGGGAGACCCAGTACTTC.

The count of this clone is one. The chain has TRBV21-1 and TRBJ2-7; TRBD1 is taken as the D call from the table, unchecked against the DNA. TRBV21-1 is shown as a pseudogene. The CDR3 has 10 residues. The CDR3 sequence is CARGVEEQYF. The CDR3 DNA sequence: TGTGCCAGAGGGGTGGAGGAGCAGTACTTC.

This clone was found a few times. Other DNA sequences within the sample encode an identical CDR3. The chain recombines TRBV18 with TRBJ1-5, with D unresolved. The germline V gene has CDR1 KGHSH and CDR2 LQKENI. V was pared by 3 bases and J by 0 bases, with 6 bases between. This CDR3 contains 14 residues. The CDR3 coding sequence is TGTGCCAGCTCACCTGCCGGTAGCAATCAGCCCCAGCATTTT. Translating it yields CASSPAGSNQPQHF.

This chain uses TRBV7-3 with TRBJ1-6; weak D call: TRBD1 (6 bases). Germline assignment: CDR1 SGHTA and CDR2 FQGTGA. The length of the CDR3 is 14 residues. V was pared by 7 bases and J by 9 bases, with 16 bases between. The CDR3 sequence is CASTNRDKISPLHF. DNA of the CDR3: TGTGCCAGCACCAACCGGGACAAAATTTCACCCCTCCACTTT.

This chain uses TRBV6-5 with TRBJ2-4, with 10 bases matching TRBD1. V was pared by 7 bases and J by 6 bases, with 6 bases of the junction left unmatched. Germline V gene lookup returns CDR1 MNHEY and CDR2 SVGAGI. CDR3 size: 14 residues. For the CDR3, the DNA is TGTGCCAGCACGGCGGACAGGGGGTTAAACATTCAGTACTTC. Protein sequence: CASTADRGLNIQYF.

The J gene is TRBJ1-2, the V gene TRBV7-2; 10 bases match TRBD1. With V trimmed by 3 bases and J by 0 bases, 7 bases remained unmatched. From germline, CDR1 is SGHTA and CDR2 FQGNSA. The CDR3 is made up of 17 amino acids. The CDR3 sequence is CASSLDDRGPTNYGYTF. CDR3 nucleotides: TGTGCCAGCAGCTTGGATGACAGGGGGCCCACTAACTATGGCTACACCTTC.

The chain employs TRBV29-1 and TRBJ2-2; 8 bases line up with TRBD2. Trimming took 4 bases from V and 4 from J; bases not matched to a gene: 5. CDR1 is SQVTM, CDR2 ANQGSEA, per germline. The CDR3 length is 14 residues. CDR3 sequence (DNA): TGCAGCGTTGCGCGCGGGAGGCCCACCGGGGAGCTGTTTTTT. The encoded protein is CSVARGRPTGELFF.

The rearrangement uses TRBV18 and TRBJ1-1, with D hard to call. CDR3 length equals 15 residues. The germline V gene has CDR1 KGHSH and CDR2 LQKENI. V lost 2 bases and J 0 bases, leaving 10 bases between the germline ends. CDR3 in DNA: TGTGCCAGCTCACCATCATGGGCCCTGAACACTGAAGCTTTCTTT. Translating it yields CASSPSWALNTEAFF.

The V gene is TRBV11-3, the J gene TRBJ1-4; D may be TRBD1 (5 bases). V was cut by 0 bases and J by 8 bases, with 28 bases left in between. CDR1 and CDR2 (germline): SGHNT, YENEEA. CDR3 size: 20 residues. This chain's CDR3 is CASSLEAGKGRSSTREKLFF. CDR3 coding DNA: TGTGCCAGCAGCTTAGAGGCCGGAAAGGGGAGGTCCTCCACAAGGGAAAAACTGTTTTTT.

The chain recombines TRBV6-5 with TRBJ2-3, with a possible D match to TRBD2 (5 bases). The CDR3 is 14 residues long. Germline V gene sequence: CDR1 MNHEY, CDR2 SVGAGI. V was clipped by 8 bases and J by 1 base, with 13 bases between them. CDR3 residues: CASGSRRGTDTQYF. The CDR3 nucleotides read TGTGCCAGCGGGAGTCGACGGGGCACAGATACGCAGTATTTT.

The rearrangement uses TRBV3-1 (or the pseudogene TRBV3-2) and TRBJ1-2; D perhaps matches TRBD1 (5 bases). V lost 8 bases to trimming and J lost 7 bases, with 23 bases between them. The CDR3 spans 15 residues. CDR1 LGHDT and CDR2 YNNKEL come from the germline V gene (reference sequence). CDR3 nucleotide sequence: TGTGCCAGCCAACATGGGGCAGCCGGCCCTGGTGGCTACACCTTC. This encodes CASQHGAAGPGGYTF.

V gene TRBV19 combines with J gene TRBJ2-2, with D maybe TRBD1 (6 bases). The CDR3 is 13 residues long. Germline lookup yields CDR1 LNHDA and CDR2 SQIVND (reference sequence). Trimming removed 6 bases from V and 6 bases from J, with 11 bases in between. The CDR3 reads CASSQGQAGELFF. The CDR3 nucleotides read TGTGCCAGTAGCCAGGGACAAGCCGGGGAGCTGTTTTTT.